What follows are 2 T cell receptor beta chains derived from one specimen sequenced in a study of immune heterogeneity within non-small cell lung tumors. Template was bulk tumor genomic DNA, 600 to 650 ng per sample. Primary tumors were biopsied several times each, far apart, intraoperatively. Patients went through curative surgery, and their non-small cell lung cancer was untreated and newly diagnosed. CDR3 of TCR beta was amplified by multiplex PCR that used 32 V and 13 J primers. TCRdb re-called the multiplex PCR reads with MiXCR, one entry per CDR3 protein. The sample records some 14,000 distinct CDR3 sequences, 28% being singletons. Sequencing input: lung tumor tissue. These receptors came from a middle-aged man with non-small cell lung cancer.

Of note for this clonotype: This could be a read error, since a much larger clone is one nucleotide away. The chain employs TRBV19 and TRBJ1-4, with no clear D. Germline CDR1 reads LNHDA; CDR2 reads SQIVND (reference sequence). V was cut by 5 bases and J by 4 bases, with 14 bases left in between. The CDR3 sequence is 15 residues long. The CDR3 sequence is CASSPVERGNEKLFF. The CDR3 DNA reads TGTGCCAGTAGTCCTGTGGAGCGGGGTAATGAAAAACTGTTTTTT. Filled out from reference TRBV19 and TRBJ1-4, the complete variable domain reads DGGITQSPKYLFRKEGQNVTLSCEQNLNHDAMYWYRQDPGQGLRLIYYSQIVNDFQKGDIAEGYSVSREKKESFPLTVTSAQKNPTAFYLCASSPVERGNEKLFFGSGTQLSVL.

There are many counts of this clonotype. The chain carries TRBV10-1 and TRBJ1-1, with 7 bases fitting TRBD1. Germline V CDR1 and CDR2: WNHNN, SYGVQD (reference sequence). This CDR3 has 14 residues. The trim removed 3 bases at V and 7 bases at J, leaving 8 bases unmatched. The CDR3 loop reads CASSEGRGLDEAFF. The DNA for the CDR3 is TGCGCCAGCAGTGAAGGAAGGGGGCTCGATGAAGCTTTCTTT.